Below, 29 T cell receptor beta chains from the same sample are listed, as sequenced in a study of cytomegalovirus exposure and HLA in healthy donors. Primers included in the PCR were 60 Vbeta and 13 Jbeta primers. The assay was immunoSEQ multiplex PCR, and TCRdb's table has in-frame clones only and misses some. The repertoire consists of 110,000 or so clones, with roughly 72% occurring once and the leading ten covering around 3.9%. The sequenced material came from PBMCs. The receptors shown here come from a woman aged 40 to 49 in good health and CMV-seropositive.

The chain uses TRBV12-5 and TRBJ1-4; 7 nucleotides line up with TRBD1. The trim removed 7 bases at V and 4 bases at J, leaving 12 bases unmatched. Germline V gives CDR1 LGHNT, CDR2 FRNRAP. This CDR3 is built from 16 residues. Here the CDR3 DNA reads TGTGCTAGTGCCCTAGCCCACAGGGGAGGTAATGAAAAACTGTTTTTT. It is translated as CASALAHRGGNEKLFF.

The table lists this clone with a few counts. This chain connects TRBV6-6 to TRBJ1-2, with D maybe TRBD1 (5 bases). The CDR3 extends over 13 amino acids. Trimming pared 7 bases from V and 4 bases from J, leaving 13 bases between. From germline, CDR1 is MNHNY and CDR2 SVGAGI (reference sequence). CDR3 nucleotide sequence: TGTGCCAGCAACTGGGCGGGGGGCTATGGCTACACCTTC. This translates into CASNWAGGYGYTF.

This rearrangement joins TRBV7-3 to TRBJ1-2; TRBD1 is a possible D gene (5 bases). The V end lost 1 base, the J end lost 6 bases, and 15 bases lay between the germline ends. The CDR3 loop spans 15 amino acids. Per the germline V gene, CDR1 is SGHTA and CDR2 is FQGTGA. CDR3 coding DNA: TGTGCCAGCAGCTTAAACCCACGGGGGGGGAATGGCTACACCTTC. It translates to CASSLNPRGGNGYTF.

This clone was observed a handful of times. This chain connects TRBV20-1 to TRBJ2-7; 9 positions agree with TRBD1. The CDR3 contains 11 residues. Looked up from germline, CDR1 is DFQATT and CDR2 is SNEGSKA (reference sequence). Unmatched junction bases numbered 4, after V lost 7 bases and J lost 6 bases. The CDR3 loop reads CSVGTGTEQYF. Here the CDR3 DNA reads TGCAGTGTCGGGACAGGGACCGAGCAGTACTTC.

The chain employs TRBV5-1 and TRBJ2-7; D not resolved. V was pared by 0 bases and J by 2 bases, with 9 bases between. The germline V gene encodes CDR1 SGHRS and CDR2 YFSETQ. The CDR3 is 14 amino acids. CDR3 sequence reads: CASSLGLATYEQYF. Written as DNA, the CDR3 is TGCGCCAGCAGCTTGGGCCTGGCAACCTACGAGCAGTACTTC.

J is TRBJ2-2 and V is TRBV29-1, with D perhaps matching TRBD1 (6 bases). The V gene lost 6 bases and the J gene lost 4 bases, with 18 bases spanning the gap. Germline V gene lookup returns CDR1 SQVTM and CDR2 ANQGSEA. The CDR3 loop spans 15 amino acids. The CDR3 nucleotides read TGCAGCGTGGGAGATACAGGGACCGGCACCGGGGAGCTGTTTTTT. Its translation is CSVGDTGTGTGELFF.

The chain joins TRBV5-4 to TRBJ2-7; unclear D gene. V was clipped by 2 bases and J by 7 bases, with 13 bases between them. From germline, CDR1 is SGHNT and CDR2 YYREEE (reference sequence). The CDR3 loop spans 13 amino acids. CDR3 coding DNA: TGTGCCAGCAGCTTAATCGACTCTAGAGAGCAGTACTTC. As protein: CASSLIDSREQYF.

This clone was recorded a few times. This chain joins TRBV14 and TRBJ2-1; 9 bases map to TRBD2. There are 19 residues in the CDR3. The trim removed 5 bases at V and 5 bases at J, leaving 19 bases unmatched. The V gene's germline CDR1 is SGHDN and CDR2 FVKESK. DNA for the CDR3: TGTGCCAGCAGCTCCCGTGTCGGGTTAGCGGGAGTAAGGGACAATGAGCAGTTCTTC. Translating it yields CASSSRVGLAGVRDNEQFF.

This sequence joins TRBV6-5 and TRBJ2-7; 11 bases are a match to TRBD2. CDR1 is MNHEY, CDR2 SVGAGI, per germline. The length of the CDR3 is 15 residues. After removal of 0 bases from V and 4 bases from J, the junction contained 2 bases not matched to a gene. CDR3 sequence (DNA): TGTGCCAGCAGTTACTCCGGGACTAGCGGATACGAGCAGTACTTC. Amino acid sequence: CASSYSGTSGYEQYF.

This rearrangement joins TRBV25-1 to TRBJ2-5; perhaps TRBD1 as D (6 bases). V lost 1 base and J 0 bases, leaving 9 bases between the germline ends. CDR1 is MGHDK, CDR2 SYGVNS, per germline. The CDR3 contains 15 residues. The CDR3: CASSEFDRYQETQYF. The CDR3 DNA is TGTGCCAGCAGTGAATTCGACAGGTACCAAGAGACCCAGTACTTC.

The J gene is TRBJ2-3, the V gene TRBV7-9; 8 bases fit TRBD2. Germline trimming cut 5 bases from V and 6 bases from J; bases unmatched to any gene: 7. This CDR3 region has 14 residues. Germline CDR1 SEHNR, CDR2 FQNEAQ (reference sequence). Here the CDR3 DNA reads TGTGCCAGCAGCACGGCGGGGGGTTGGGATACGCAGTATTTT. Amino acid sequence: CASSTAGGWDTQYF.

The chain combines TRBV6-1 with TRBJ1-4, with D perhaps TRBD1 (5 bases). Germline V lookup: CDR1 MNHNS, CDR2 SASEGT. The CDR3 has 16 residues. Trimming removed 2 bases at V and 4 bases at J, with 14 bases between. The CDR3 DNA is TGTGCCAGCAGTGAACAGATACTGGGACTTAATGAAAAACTGTTTTTT. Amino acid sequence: CASSEQILGLNEKLFF.

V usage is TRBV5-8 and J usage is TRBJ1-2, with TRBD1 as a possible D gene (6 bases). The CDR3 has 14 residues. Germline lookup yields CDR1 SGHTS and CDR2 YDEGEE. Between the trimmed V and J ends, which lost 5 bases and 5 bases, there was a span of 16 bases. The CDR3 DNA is TGTGCCAGCAGACCCAGACAGGCGAGATATGGCTACACCTTC. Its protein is CASRPRQARYGYTF.

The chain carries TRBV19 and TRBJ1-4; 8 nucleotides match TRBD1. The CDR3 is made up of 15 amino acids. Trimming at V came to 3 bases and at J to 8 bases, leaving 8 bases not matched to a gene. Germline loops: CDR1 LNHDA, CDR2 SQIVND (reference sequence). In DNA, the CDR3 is TGTGCCAGTAGTATTAGGTGGACAGGGACCGAAAAACTGTTTTTT. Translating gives CASSIRWTGTEKLFF.

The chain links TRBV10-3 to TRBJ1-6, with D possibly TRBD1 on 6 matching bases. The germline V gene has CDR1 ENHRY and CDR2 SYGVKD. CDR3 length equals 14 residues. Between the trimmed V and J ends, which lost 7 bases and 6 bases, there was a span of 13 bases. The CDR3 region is CAINQGGPNSPLHF. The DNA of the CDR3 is TGTGCCATCAATCAAGGGGGTCCTAATTCACCCCTCCACTTT.

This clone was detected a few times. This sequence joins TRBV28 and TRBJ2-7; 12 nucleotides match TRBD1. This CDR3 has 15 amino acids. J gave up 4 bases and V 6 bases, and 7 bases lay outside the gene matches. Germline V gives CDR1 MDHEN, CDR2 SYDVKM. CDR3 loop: CASSQPGQGAYEQYF. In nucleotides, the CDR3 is TGTGCCAGCAGCCAACCGGGACAGGGGGCATACGAGCAGTACTTC. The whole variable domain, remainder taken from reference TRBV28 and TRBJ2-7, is DVKVTQSSRYLVKRTGEKVFLECVQDMDHENMFWYRQDPGLGLRLIYFSYDVKMKEKGDIPEGYSVSREKKERFSLILESASTNQTSMYLCASSQPGQGAYEQYFGPGTRLTVT.

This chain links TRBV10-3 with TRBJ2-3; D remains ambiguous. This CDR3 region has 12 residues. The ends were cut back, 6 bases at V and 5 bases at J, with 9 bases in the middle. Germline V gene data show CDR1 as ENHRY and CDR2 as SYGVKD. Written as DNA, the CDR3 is TGTGCCATCAGACTTTCGGGAGATACGCAGTATTTT. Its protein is CAIRLSGDTQYF.

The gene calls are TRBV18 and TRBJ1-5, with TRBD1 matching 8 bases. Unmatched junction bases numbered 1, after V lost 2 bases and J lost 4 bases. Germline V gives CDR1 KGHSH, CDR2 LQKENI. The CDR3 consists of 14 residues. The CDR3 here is CASSPDRGNQPQHF. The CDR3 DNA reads TGTGCCAGCTCACCAGACAGGGGTAATCAGCCCCAGCATTTT.

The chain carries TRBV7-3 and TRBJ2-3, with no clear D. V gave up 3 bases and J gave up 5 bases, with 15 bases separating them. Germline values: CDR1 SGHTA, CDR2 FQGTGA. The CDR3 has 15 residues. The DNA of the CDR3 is TGTGCCAGCAGCTTTTCCTCGACTGGAGAAGATACGCAGTATTTT. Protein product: CASSFSSTGEDTQYF.

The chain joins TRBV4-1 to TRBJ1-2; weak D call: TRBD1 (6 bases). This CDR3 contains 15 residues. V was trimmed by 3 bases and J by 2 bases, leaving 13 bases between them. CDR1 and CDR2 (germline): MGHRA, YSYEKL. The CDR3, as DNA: TGCGCCAGCAGCCACGTGAACAGGGTGAACTATGGCTACACCTTC. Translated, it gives CASSHVNRVNYGYTF.

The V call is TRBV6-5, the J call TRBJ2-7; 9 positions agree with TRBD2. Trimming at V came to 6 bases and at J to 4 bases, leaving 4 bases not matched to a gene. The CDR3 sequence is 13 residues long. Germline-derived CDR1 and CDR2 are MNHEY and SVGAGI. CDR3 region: CASSRTSDYEQYF. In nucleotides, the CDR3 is TGTGCCAGCAGCCGGACTAGCGATTACGAGCAGTACTTC.

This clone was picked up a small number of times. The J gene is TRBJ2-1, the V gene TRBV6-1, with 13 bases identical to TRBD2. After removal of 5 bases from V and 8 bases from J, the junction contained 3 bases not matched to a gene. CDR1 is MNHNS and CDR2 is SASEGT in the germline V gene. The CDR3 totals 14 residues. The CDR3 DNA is TGTGCCAGCAGTTGGACTAGCGGGAGCTATGAGCAGTTCTTC. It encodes CASSWTSGSYEQFF.

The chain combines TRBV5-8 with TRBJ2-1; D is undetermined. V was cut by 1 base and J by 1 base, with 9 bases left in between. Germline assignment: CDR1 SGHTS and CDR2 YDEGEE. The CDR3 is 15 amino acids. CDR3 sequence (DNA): TGTGCCAGCAGCTTGTTCGCTAATTCCTACAATGAGCAGTTCTTC. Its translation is CASSLFANSYNEQFF.

DNA for the CDR3: TGTGCCAGCAGTACCGACGGGGATCAGCCCCAGCATTTT. Its protein is CASSTDGDQPQHF. The rearrangement uses TRBV6-5 and TRBJ1-5; D is unclear. Trimming took off 5 bases at V and 5 bases at J, with 10 bases between the two ends. Per germline, CDR1 MNHEY and CDR2 SVGAGI. This CDR3 spans 13 amino acids.

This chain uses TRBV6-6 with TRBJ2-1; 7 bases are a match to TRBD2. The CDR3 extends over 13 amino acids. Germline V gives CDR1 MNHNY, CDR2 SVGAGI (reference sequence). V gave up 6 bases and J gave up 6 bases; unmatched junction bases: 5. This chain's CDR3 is CASSQASGNEQFF. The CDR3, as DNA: TGTGCCAGCAGCCAGGCTAGCGGCAATGAGCAGTTCTTC.

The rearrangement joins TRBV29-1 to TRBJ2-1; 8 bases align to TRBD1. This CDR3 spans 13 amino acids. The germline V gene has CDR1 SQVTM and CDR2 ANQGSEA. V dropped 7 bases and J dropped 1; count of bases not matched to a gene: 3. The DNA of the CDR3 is TGCAGCGGTGACAGGGGTTCCTACAATGAGCAGTTCTTC. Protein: CSGDRGSYNEQFF.

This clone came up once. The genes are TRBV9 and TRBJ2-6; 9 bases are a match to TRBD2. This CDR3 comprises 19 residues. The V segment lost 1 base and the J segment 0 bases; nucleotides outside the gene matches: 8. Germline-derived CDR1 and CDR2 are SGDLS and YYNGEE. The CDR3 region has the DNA TGTGCCAGCAGCGTACTACGGGCGGGAGGGCCCTCTGGGGCCAACGTCCTGACTTTC. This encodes CASSVLRAGGPSGANVLTF.

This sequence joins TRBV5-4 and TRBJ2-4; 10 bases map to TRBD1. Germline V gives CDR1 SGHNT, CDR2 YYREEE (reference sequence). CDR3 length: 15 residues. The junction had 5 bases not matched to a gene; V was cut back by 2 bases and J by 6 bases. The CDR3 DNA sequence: TGTGCCAGCAGCTTAGGACAGGGGGTCCCAAACATTCAGTACTTC. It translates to CASSLGQGVPNIQYF.

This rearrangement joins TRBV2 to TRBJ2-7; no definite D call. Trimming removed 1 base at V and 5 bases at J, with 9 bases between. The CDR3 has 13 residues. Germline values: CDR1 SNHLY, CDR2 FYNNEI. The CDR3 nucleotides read TGTGCCAGCAGTGAAGGTAGTGAAAACGAGCAGTACTTC. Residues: CASSEGSENEQYF.